Listed below are T cell receptor beta chains from one sample, sequenced in a study of blood T cell repertoires in COVID-19. Some clones are missing from TCRdb's copy, which holds only in-frame ones; the method was immunoSEQ multiplex PCR. The table records 250,000 to 350,000 clones, roughly 88% of them present only once. What was sequenced was peripheral blood. The origin of the receptors is a woman younger than 45 with COVID-19, enrolled during active disease. Each CDR3 is given with its conserved first and last residue. A D gene is named only where the DNA matches it firmly. Rows give clone size only sometimes, using once, few, many, or a class for an expanded clone.

j_gene | d_gene | abundance | v_gene | CDR3aa | CDR3nt
TRBJ2-7 | TRBD1 | . | TRBV10-2 | CASRDDRGFDEQYF | TGCGCCAGCAGAGACGACAGGGGATTCGACGAGCAGTACTTC
TRBJ2-7 | . | . | TRBV18 | CASSPTVYEQYF | TGTGCCAGCTCACCTACAGTCTACGAGCAGTACTTC
TRBJ2-7 | . | . | TRBV5-1 | CASSPRGSGEDEQYF | TGCGCCAGCAGCCCGAGGGGTTCTGGGGAGGACGAGCAGTACTTC
TRBJ1-6 | TRBD1 | . | TRBV7-8 | CASSLGGQNNSPLHF | TGTGCCAGCAGCTTAGGGGGACAGAATAATTCACCCCTCCACTTT
TRBJ2-1 | TRBD2 | . | TRBV11-2 | CASSRLAGNSHNEQFF | TGTGCCAGCAGCCGGCTAGCGGGAAATAGCCACAATGAGCAGTTCTTC
TRBJ1-4 | TRBD1 | . | TRBV2 | CASSSRTGGGEKLFF | TGTGCCAGCAGTTCTCGGACAGGGGGTGGTGAAAAACTGTTTTTT
TRBJ1-6 | . | . | TRBV2 | CASSEGQGNSPLHF | TGTGCCAGCAGTGAAGGGCAGGGCAATTCACCCCTCCACTTT
TRBJ1-2 | . | . | TRBV30 | CAWSSANYGYTF | TGTGCCTGGAGTTCAGCTAACTATGGCTACACCTTC
TRBJ1-1 | . | once | TRBV19 | CASRPSGGLTEAFF | TGTGCCAGTAGGCCTTCGGGGGGTCTGACTGAAGCTTTCTTT
TRBJ1-1 | . | . | TRBV30 | CAWSVQSVMNTEAFF | TGTGCCTGGAGTGTACAGTCCGTTATGAACACTGAAGCTTTCTTT